The 8 T cell receptor beta chains below come from one sample, sequenced in a study of regulatory T cells in long-lasting Graves disease. Stated time point: newly diagnosed GD, antithyroid drugs for less than 3 months. After RNA was extracted from PBMCs, the TCR library was made from it. HTBI primers from iRepertoire and Arm-PCR of CDR3 regions yielded the TCR beta libraries. TCRdb processed the multiplex PCR reads anew with MiXCR; each CDR3 protein has one entry. The sample holds about 200,000 distinct CDR3 sequences, roughly 20% seen once. These data were also reused for a study on T cells in Graves' hyperthyroidism and ophthalmopathy.

The sample consisted of peripheral blood mononuclear cells (PBMCs), taken at new diagnosis, from a patient treated with antithyroid drugs. Receptor source: a woman in her thirties with Graves disease.

The sample holds many counts of this clonotype. The CDR3 bases are TGTGCCATCAGTGAGGATTGGACAGGGGCAGCTTTCTTT. Residues: CAISEDWTGAAFF. The J gene is TRBJ1-1, the V gene TRBV10-3, with TRBD1 matching over 9 bases. J gave up 10 bases and V 2 bases, and 5 bases lay outside the gene matches. This CDR3 has 13 amino acids. The germline V gene encodes CDR1 ENHRY and CDR2 SYGVKD.

This clonotype was counted at least ten times. This chain joins TRBV18 and TRBJ1-1; D gene ambiguous. Germline assignment: CDR1 KGHSH and CDR2 LQKENI. V was trimmed by 6 bases and J by 0 bases, leaving 11 bases between them. The CDR3 runs to 14 residues. CDR3 sequence: CASSTSSMNTEAFF. Here the CDR3 DNA reads TGTGCCAGCTCTACTTCCAGCATGAACACTGAAGCTTTCTTT.

As regards this clonotype: Possible read error: a much larger clone is one base away. The gene calls are TRBV3-1 and TRBJ1-5; D may be TRBD1 (6 bases). This CDR3 spans 14 amino acids. The V end was cut by 1 base, the J end by 5 bases, with 9 bases between. Germline V gives CDR1 LGHDT, CDR2 YNNKEL (reference sequence). The CDR3 DNA reads TGTGCCAGCAGCCAAGCGACAGGTTATCAGCCCCAGCATTTT. Amino acids: CASSQATGYQPQHF.

This clonotype was counted at least ten times. The V and J genes are TRBV20-1 and TRBJ1-6; D not certain. This CDR3 region has 9 residues. The germline V gene encodes CDR1 DFQATT and CDR2 SNEGSKA (reference sequence). Trimming stripped 3 bases from V and 10 bases from J, with 1 base between. The CDR3 sequence is CSASSPLHF. CDR3 coding DNA: TGCAGTGCTAGCTCACCCCTCCACTTT.

This clonotype was detected ten times or more. V is TRBV11-3 and J is TRBJ2-3, with 8 bases that match TRBD2. Per germline, CDR1 SGHNT and CDR2 YENEEA. The CDR3 has 12 residues. The V segment lost 6 bases and the J segment 4 bases; nucleotides outside the gene matches: 0. This CDR3 reads CASRLAADTQYF. The DNA of the CDR3 is TGTGCCAGCAGACTAGCGGCAGATACGCAGTATTTT.

This clonotype was detected many times. This chain uses TRBV10-3 with TRBJ1-6; weak D call: TRBD1 (5 bases). Per germline, CDR1 ENHRY and CDR2 SYGVKD. The CDR3 consists of 15 residues. Deletions cut 0 bases from V and 7 bases from J, with 10 bases between. The CDR3 sequence is CAISESLGHNSPLHF. The CDR3 DNA follows: TGTGCCATCAGTGAGTCCCTGGGGCACAATTCACCCCTCCACTTT.

This clonotype was found a few times. The chain couples TRBV4-1 to TRBJ1-3, with TRBD1 as a possible D gene (5 bases). Germline lookup yields CDR1 MGHRA and CDR2 YSYEKL. Trimming left V 0 bases short and J 0 bases short, with 6 bases between. The CDR3 covers 15 residues. Here the CDR3 DNA reads TGCGCCAGCAGCCAAGATGGGACCTCTGGAAACACCATATATTTT. It encodes CASSQDGTSGNTIYF.

This clonotype turned up a few times. This chain uses TRBV20-1 with TRBJ2-2, with 10 bases fitting TRBD2. Germline assignment: CDR1 DFQATT and CDR2 SNEGSKA (reference sequence). This CDR3 comprises 16 residues. V was pared by 0 bases and J by 3 bases, with 4 bases of the junction left unmatched. CDR3 DNA: TGCAGTGCTAGAGAAGCTAGCGGGGGTTACACCGGGGAGCTGTTTTTT. Translating gives CSAREASGGYTGELFF.